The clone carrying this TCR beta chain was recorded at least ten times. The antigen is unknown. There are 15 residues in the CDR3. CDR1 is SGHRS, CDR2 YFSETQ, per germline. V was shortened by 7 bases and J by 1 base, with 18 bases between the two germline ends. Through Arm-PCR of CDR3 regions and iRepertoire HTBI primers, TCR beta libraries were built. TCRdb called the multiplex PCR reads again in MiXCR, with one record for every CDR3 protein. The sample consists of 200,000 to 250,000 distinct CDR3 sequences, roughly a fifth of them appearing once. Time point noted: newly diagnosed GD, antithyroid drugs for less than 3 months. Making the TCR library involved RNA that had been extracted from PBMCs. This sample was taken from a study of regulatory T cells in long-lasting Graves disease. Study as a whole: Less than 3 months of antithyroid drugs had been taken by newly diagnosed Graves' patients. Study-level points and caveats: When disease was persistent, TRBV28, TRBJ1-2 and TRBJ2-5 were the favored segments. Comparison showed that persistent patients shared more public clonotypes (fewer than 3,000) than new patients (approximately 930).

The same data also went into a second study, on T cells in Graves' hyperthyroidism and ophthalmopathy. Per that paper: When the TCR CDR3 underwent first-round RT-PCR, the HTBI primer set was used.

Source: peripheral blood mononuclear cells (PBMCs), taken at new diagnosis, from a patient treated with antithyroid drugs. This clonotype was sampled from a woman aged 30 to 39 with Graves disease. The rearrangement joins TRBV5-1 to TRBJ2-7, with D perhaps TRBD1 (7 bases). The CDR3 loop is CASRGYRGVSYEQYF. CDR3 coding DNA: TGCGCCAGCCGGGGGTACAGGGGTGTGTCCTACGAGCAGTACTTC.